The entry below gives a single T cell receptor beta chain sequence along with its context. Antigen specificity is unknown. This sample stems from a study of cytomegalovirus exposure and HLA in healthy donors. PCR involved 60 Vbeta and 13 Jbeta primers. Produced via immunoSEQ multiplex PCR; TCRdb's table is partial and in-frame only. The sample totals 150,000 to 200,000 clones; its top ten clones hold 0.75% to 0.85%. Findings and limits, study-wide: The authors listed 150 or so TCR beta chains as cytomegalovirus-associated. Specificity of a few CMV-associated chains for CMV antigens was verified in vitro. The study found most TCR sequences rare, yet found some public TCRs in many donors.

The material sequenced was PBMCs. The sequence was collected from a woman younger than 30 in good health and CMV-seropositive.

The CDR3 DNA follows: TGTGCCTGGAGTCCTGGGGCCAGCAATGAGCAGTTCTTC. This codes for CAWSPGASNEQFF. The chain is built from TRBV30 and TRBJ2-1, with D possibly being TRBD1 (5 bases). Germline V gene sequence: CDR1 GTSNPN, CDR2 SVGIG (reference sequence). Trimming cost V 2 bases and J 6 bases, with 11 bases left between them. The CDR3 totals 13 residues. The variable domain in full, with the rest retrieved from reference TRBV30 and TRBJ2-1, is SQTIHQWPATLVQPVGSPLSLECTVEGTSNPNLYWYRQAAGRGLQLLFYSVGIGQISSEVPQNLSASRPQDRQFILSSKKLLLSDSGFYLCAWSPGASNEQFFGPGTRLTVL.